The 27 T cell receptor beta chains below were found in one sample sequenced in a study of T cells after yellow fever vaccination. TCRdb reprocessed the 5' RACE reads with MiXCR, giving one entry per CDR3 protein. This sample has a few hundred thousand distinct CDR3 sequences; roughly 6.8% occur once, and the top ten carry roughly a sixth. This specimen was PBMCs, taken about 41 days after the first yellow fever vaccination. Receptors were obtained from a man aged 18 to 29 who received the YFV17D yellow fever vaccine.

This clonotype was detected ten times or more. The genes are TRBV4-1 and TRBJ2-3; possibly TRBD2 for D (6 bases). Germline V CDR1 and CDR2: MGHRA, YSYEKL. V was cut by 3 bases and J by 8 bases, with 18 bases left in between. The CDR3 is 15 amino acids. This chain's CDR3 is CASSHRLEGSGTQYF. CDR3 in DNA: TGCGCCAGCAGCCACCGACTAGAGGGGTCGGGTACGCAGTATTTT.

The rearrangement links TRBV9 to TRBJ2-5; TRBD2 matches 10 bases. The CDR3 length is 17 residues. The J segment lost 4 bases and the V segment lost 3 bases, leaving 12 bases of the junction unmatched. Germline-derived CDR1 and CDR2 are SGDLS and YYNGEE. The CDR3 loop is CASSEPGASGGGETQYF. Here the CDR3 DNA reads TGTGCCAGCAGCGAACCCGGAGCTAGCGGGGGTGGAGAGACCCAGTACTTC.

This clonotype was counted at least ten times. This sequence joins TRBV4-3 and TRBJ1-5; a possible D gene is TRBD1 (6 bases). Trimming took 0 bases from V and 6 from J, leaving 9 bases between them. Germline lookup yields CDR1 LGHNA and CDR2 YSLEER. This CDR3 has 14 residues. Here the CDR3 reads CASSQEAGAQPQHF. The CDR3 DNA follows: TGCGCCAGCAGCCAAGAGGCGGGGGCTCAGCCCCAGCATTTT.

The table lists this clonotype with many counts. The genes are TRBV10-3 and TRBJ2-1; the match to TRBD1 covers 10 bases. J lost 0 bases, V lost 2 bases, and 7 bases had no gene match. Germline assignment: CDR1 ENHRY and CDR2 SYGVKD. The CDR3 loop spans 18 amino acids. The CDR3 sequence: CAISEAPGQGSSYNEQFF. The CDR3 nucleotides are TGTGCCATCAGTGAGGCACCGGGACAGGGGAGCTCCTACAATGAGCAGTTCTTC.

This clonotype showed up just a few times. The chain uses TRBV11-2 and TRBJ2-1; perhaps TRBD2 as D (6 bases). The V gene lost 5 bases and the J gene lost 0 bases, with 23 bases spanning the gap. This CDR3 comprises 19 residues. Germline V lookup: CDR1 SGHAT, CDR2 FQNNGV. The CDR3 coding sequence is TGTGCCAGCAGCCGCAATGGAGGACCGGTCGGGAGCTCCTACAATGAGCAGTTCTTC. Translation: CASSRNGGPVGSSYNEQFF.

This clonotype was observed a handful of times. The V call is TRBV7-9, the J call TRBJ1-2, with no clear D. The CDR3 length is 14 residues. The V end lost 1 base, the J end lost 6 bases, and 12 bases lay between the germline ends. Germline V CDR1 and CDR2: SEHNR, FQNEAQ (reference sequence). CDR3 loop: CASSLGNRVNGYTF. Written as DNA, the CDR3 is TGTGCCAGCAGCTTAGGGAACAGAGTGAATGGCTACACCTTC.

The rearrangement joins TRBV4-1 to TRBJ2-3; TRBD1 might be the D (7 bases). The CDR3 runs 16 residues. CDR1 and CDR2 (germline): MGHRA, YSYEKL. Trimming pared 2 bases from V and 0 bases from J, leaving 12 bases between. DNA of the CDR3: TGCGCCAGCAGCCAACTACAGGGGACTAGCACAGATACGCAGTATTTT. Amino acid sequence: CASSQLQGTSTDTQYF.

This clonotype occurred a few times. The chain combines TRBV6-5 with TRBJ2-7; D call uncertain. The CDR3 consists of 14 residues. V was shortened by 1 base and J by 1 base, with 8 bases between the two germline ends. The germline V gene has CDR1 MNHEY and CDR2 SVGAGI. The CDR3 loop reads CASSYYGSSYEQYF. In nucleotides, the CDR3 is TGTGCCAGCAGTTACTATGGCAGTTCCTACGAGCAGTACTTC.

The chain recombines TRBV7-2 with TRBJ1-5; D gene unclear. The CDR3 runs 15 residues. Germline V CDR1 and CDR2: SGHTA, FQGNSA. V was clipped by 5 bases and J by 0 bases, with 11 bases between them. The CDR3 here is CASSPSRVSNQPQHF. The CDR3, as DNA: TGTGCCAGCAGCCCGTCCAGAGTTAGCAATCAGCCCCAGCATTTT.

J is TRBJ2-3 and V is TRBV4-3; D unclear. The germline CDR1 and CDR2 sequences are LGHNA and YSLEER. The germline V and J ends were trimmed by 0 bases and 1 base, with 8 bases remaining between them. The CDR3 loop spans 15 amino acids. The CDR3, as DNA: TGCGCCAGCAGCCAAGACCCGCAGGGCACAGATACGCAGTATTTT. It encodes CASSQDPQGTDTQYF.

This clonotype was recorded a few times. The chain links TRBV30 to TRBJ2-1, with a possible D match to TRBD2 (7 bases). CDR1 is GTSNPN and CDR2 is SVGIG in the germline V gene (reference sequence). There are 15 residues in the CDR3. With 2 bases removed from V and 3 bases from J, the gap between germline ends came to 14 bases. The CDR3 protein is CAWSPGRGIYNEQFF. DNA for the CDR3: TGTGCCTGGAGTCCGGGGAGGGGGATCTACAATGAGCAGTTCTTC.

CDR3 nucleotides: TGTGCCACCAGTGACCCGGGACAGGGAGGCAATGAGCAGTTCTTC. This gives the protein CATSDPGQGGNEQFF. The chain is built from TRBV24-1 and TRBJ2-1; TRBD1 agrees at 9 bases. Trimming took 4 bases from V and 6 from J; bases not matched to a gene: 6. The CDR3 sequence is 15 residues long. The germline V gene encodes CDR1 KGHDR and CDR2 SFDVKD.

This chain uses TRBV11-3 with TRBJ2-1; D is possibly TRBD1 (6 bases). V was pared by 3 bases and J by 7 bases, with 13 bases between. CDR1 is SGHNT and CDR2 is YENEEA in the germline V gene. The CDR3 length is 14 residues. This CDR3 reads CASSFRSTGNEQFF. The CDR3 nucleotides read TGTGCCAGCAGCTTCCGGTCTACAGGGAATGAGCAGTTCTTC.

This clonotype was recorded a few times. This rearrangement joins TRBV5-4 to TRBJ2-5, with a weak D call TRBD1 (5 bases). Deletions cut 4 bases from V and 3 bases from J, with 10 bases between. Germline assignment: CDR1 SGHNT and CDR2 YYREEE (reference sequence). The CDR3 length is 13 residues. CDR3 sequence reads: CASSGPGKETQYF. DNA of the CDR3: TGTGCCAGCAGCGGCCCAGGGAAAGAGACCCAGTACTTC.

This clonotype was counted a few times. The chain combines TRBV6-1 with TRBJ2-1; 8 bases are a match to TRBD2. With V trimmed by 5 bases and J by 4 bases, 4 bases remained unmatched. The germline gives CDR1 MNHNS, CDR2 SASEGT. CDR3 length: 14 amino acids. CDR3 sequence reads: CASSISGEYNEQFF. The CDR3 DNA reads as TGTGCCAGCAGTATTAGCGGGGAGTACAATGAGCAGTTCTTC.

In this sample, this clonotype turned up many times. The chain carries TRBV27 and TRBJ2-7; 9 positions agree with TRBD2. CDR1 is MNHEY and CDR2 is SMNVEV in the germline V gene (reference sequence). The ends lost 10 bases at V and 7 bases at J; junction bases unmatched: 20. The CDR3 is 16 residues long. The CDR3, as DNA: TGTGCCACCACGGCGGGGGGGCCCAGCGGTTACGAAGAGCAGTACTTC. Translated: CATTAGGPSGYEEQYF.

V is TRBV5-1 and J is TRBJ2-1; TRBD2 matches at 12 bases. V lost 2 bases, J lost 3 bases, and 9 bases stayed unmatched. The CDR3 has 18 residues. CDR1 is SGHRS and CDR2 is YFSETQ in the germline V gene. The CDR3 DNA is TGCGCCAGCAGCTTAAGACTAGCGGGGGCCGAATACTACAATGAGCAGTTCTTC. This translates into CASSLRLAGAEYYNEQFF.

The J gene is TRBJ2-7, the V gene TRBV15, with D uncertain. The germline V and J ends were trimmed by 0 bases and 0 bases, with 12 bases remaining between them. CDR3 length: 16 residues. The germline CDR1 and CDR2 sequences are LNHNV and YYDKDF (reference sequence). DNA of the CDR3: TGTGCCACCAGCAGAGATGGGCGGAAGGACTCCTACGAGCAGTACTTC. This gives the protein CATSRDGRKDSYEQYF.

This clonotype was seen a single time. The CDR3 spells CASSSGRRGYTF. The CDR3, as DNA: TGTGCCAGCAGCAGCGGTAGACGTGGCTACACCTTC. J is TRBJ1-2 and V is TRBV12-3 or TRBV12-4; D gene uncertain. The CDR3 covers 12 residues. V was trimmed by 6 bases and J by 7 bases, leaving 12 bases between them.

The V call is TRBV6-6, the J call TRBJ1-5; no clear D gene. Germline CDR1 is MNHNY and CDR2 is SVGAGI (reference sequence). The CDR3 is 13 residues long. V lost 3 bases and J lost 3, with 6 bases in between. The CDR3 DNA reads TGTGCCAGCAGTTATACCAACAATCAGCCCCAGCATTTT. Protein product: CASSYTNNQPQHF.

This clonotype was detected a few times. This chain connects TRBV5-1 to TRBJ1-3; D gene uncertain. CDR1 is SGHRS and CDR2 is YFSETQ in the germline V gene. V lost 5 bases, J lost 2 bases, and 8 bases lay in between. There are 13 residues in the CDR3. CDR3 nucleotide sequence: TGCGCCAGCAGTCGGGAGCCTGGAAACACCATATATTTT. Its protein is CASSREPGNTIYF.

This clonotype was detected ten times or more. The chain has TRBV20-1 and TRBJ2-5; 7 nucleotides align to TRBD1. CDR1 is DFQATT, CDR2 SNEGSKA, per germline (reference sequence). The trim removed 3 bases at V and 0 bases at J, leaving 4 bases unmatched. The CDR3 sequence is 14 residues long. CDR3 sequence (DNA): TGCAGTGCTAGGCCCGGGACAGACCAAGAGACCCAGTACTTC. Amino acids: CSARPGTDQETQYF.

This clonotype came up many times. V gene TRBV20-1 combines with J gene TRBJ2-1, with D perhaps matching TRBD1 (6 bases). This CDR3 is 11 amino acids long. Germline V gives CDR1 DFQATT, CDR2 SNEGSKA (reference sequence). V gave up 6 bases and J gave up 8 bases, with 11 bases separating them. The chain's CDR3 is CSARQVYEQFF. As DNA, the CDR3 is TGCAGTGCACGACAGGTCTATGAGCAGTTCTTC.

The genes are TRBV4-2 and TRBJ1-6, with a possible D match to TRBD1 (5 bases). Trimming removed 3 bases from V and 7 bases from J, with 13 bases in between. In germline, CDR1 is LGHNA, CDR2 YNFKEQ. The CDR3 is 15 amino acids. The CDR3: CASSQSRDPNSPLHF. CDR3 nucleotides: TGTGCCAGCAGCCAGTCGCGGGACCCAAATTCACCCCTCCACTTT.

This clonotype was observed a handful of times. This sequence joins TRBV15 and TRBJ1-1; D gene unclear. Per germline, CDR1 LNHNV and CDR2 YYDKDF (reference sequence). The CDR3 spans 13 residues. The V end was cut by 5 bases, the J end by 0 bases, with 7 bases between. Here the CDR3 DNA reads TGTGCCACCAGCGGATCGGTGAACACTGAAGCTTTCTTT. Amino acid sequence: CATSGSVNTEAFF.

This clonotype turned up a few times. The gene calls are TRBV5-4 and TRBJ2-7; 8 bases match TRBD1. This CDR3 is 14 amino acids long. Germline V gives CDR1 SGHNT, CDR2 YYREEE (reference sequence). The V and J ends lost 4 bases and 5 bases, in that order; junction bases with no gene match: 8. The CDR3 here is CASSVDRGRHEQYV. CDR3 DNA sequence: TGTGCCAGCAGCGTCGACAGGGGCCGGCACGAGCAGTACGTC.

This chain connects TRBV12-3 or TRBV12-4 to TRBJ1-2; D remains unclear. The CDR3 is made up of 15 amino acids. Trimming removed 3 bases from V and 5 bases from J, with 16 bases in between. CDR3 in DNA: TGTGCCAGCAGTTTGAGGTCCCACGGGCCTTATGGCTACACCTTC. Translating gives CASSLRSHGPYGYTF.